The 8 T cell receptor beta chains given below trace back to one sample, sequenced in a study of blood T cell repertoires in COVID-19 (TCRdb year 2020). Library preparation used the immunoSEQ multiplex PCR assay. TCRdb obtained this table from immuneACCESS and retained in-frame rearrangements with V and J assigned. These tables miss some clones; where compared with another copy, unresolved V genes account for less than half of the shortfall, and the remainder is unexplained. Present in this sample are about 89,000 clones, 87% of which were seen just once. The leading ten clones occupy roughly 15% of the sample. Sequencing input: peripheral blood. The receptors here all came from a male donor with acute or convalescent COVID-19.

The chain carries TRBV7-3 and TRBJ1-1; 9 bases match TRBD1. In germline, CDR1 is SGHTA, CDR2 FQGTGA. V shed 6 bases, J shed 4 bases, and the junction held 3 bases outside the gene matches. CDR3 length: 13 amino acids. DNA of the CDR3: TGTGCCAGCAGTGAGACAGGGGGCACTGAAGCTTTCTTT. As protein: CASSETGGTEAFF.

The chain employs TRBV18 and TRBJ2-3; 11 bases are shared with TRBD2. The CDR3 totals 18 residues. V gave up 1 base and J gave up 0 bases; unmatched junction bases: 6. Germline values: CDR1 KGHSH, CDR2 LQKENI. CDR3 coding DNA: TGTGCCAGCTCACCACGAATAGCGGGGGGGACTAGCACAGATACGCAGTATTTT. Translated, it gives CASSPRIAGGTSTDTQYF.

CDR3 DNA: TGTGCCAGCAGGGAGACGCACGGTTACTACGAGCAGTACTTC. It yields the protein CASRETHGYYEQYF. V is TRBV28 and J is TRBJ2-7; D gene unclear. There are 14 residues in the CDR3. The germline V gene encodes CDR1 MDHEN and CDR2 SYDVKM. The V gene lost 6 bases and the J gene lost 3 bases, with 15 bases spanning the gap.

The chain employs TRBV19 and TRBJ1-5, with TRBD1 matching over 10 bases. There are 15 residues in the CDR3. The junction had 4 bases not matched to a gene; V was cut back by 4 bases and J by 4 bases. The V gene's germline CDR1 is LNHDA and CDR2 SQIVND (reference sequence). The CDR3 sequence: CASSRGQGMNQPQHF. Written as DNA, the CDR3 is TGTGCCAGTAGTAGGGGACAGGGGATGAATCAGCCCCAGCATTTT.

The chain couples TRBV3-1 (or the pseudogene TRBV3-2) to TRBJ2-1; D call uncertain. Per germline, CDR1 LGHDT and CDR2 YNNKEL (reference sequence). The ends were cut back, 1 base at V and 0 bases at J, with 7 bases in the middle. The CDR3 is 15 amino acids. Here the CDR3 DNA reads TGTGCCAGCAGCCAAGCTAGAAGCTCCTACAATGAGCAGTTCTTC. This gives the protein CASSQARSSYNEQFF.

V usage is TRBV27 and J usage is TRBJ1-2, with 8 positions matching TRBD1. Trimming removed 5 bases from V and 8 bases from J; junction bases left unmatched: 4. The CDR3 runs to 12 residues. The germline V gene has CDR1 MNHEY and CDR2 SMNVEV (reference sequence). Here the CDR3 reads CASSTSGGGYTF. The CDR3 coding sequence is TGTGCCAGCAGTACCTCAGGGGGCGGCTACACCTTC.

V and J are TRBV24-1 and TRBJ2-6, with 7 bases aligning to TRBD2. V lost 8 bases to trimming and J lost 2 bases; unmatched junction nucleotides: 2. The CDR3 is 14 residues long. Germline assignment: CDR1 KGHDR and CDR2 SFDVKD. The CDR3 sequence is CATMGGAGANVLTF. DNA of the CDR3: TGTGCCACCATGGGAGGGGCTGGGGCCAACGTCCTGACTTTC.

The V call is TRBV19, the J call TRBJ1-3, with unresolved D. V lost 6 bases and J 7 bases, leaving 16 bases between the germline ends. The CDR3 runs to 14 residues. Germline V gives CDR1 LNHDA, CDR2 SQIVND (reference sequence). CDR3 residues: CASSAPGGGNTIYF. The CDR3 DNA reads TGTGCCAGTAGCGCCCCGGGAGGCGGGAACACCATATATTTT.